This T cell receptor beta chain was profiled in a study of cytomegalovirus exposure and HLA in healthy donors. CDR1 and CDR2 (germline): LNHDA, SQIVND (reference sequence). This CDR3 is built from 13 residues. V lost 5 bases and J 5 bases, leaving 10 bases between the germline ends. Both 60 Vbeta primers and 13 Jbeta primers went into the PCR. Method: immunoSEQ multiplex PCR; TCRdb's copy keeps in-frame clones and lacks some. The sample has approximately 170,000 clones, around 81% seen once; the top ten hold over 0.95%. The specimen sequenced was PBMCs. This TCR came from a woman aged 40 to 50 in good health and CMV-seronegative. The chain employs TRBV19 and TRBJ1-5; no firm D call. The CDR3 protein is CASSGQEDQPQHF. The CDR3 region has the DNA TGTGCCAGTAGTGGGCAGGAGGATCAGCCCCAGCATTTT.